Following are 21 T cell receptor beta chains from one sample sequenced in a study of shared clonotypes between healthy human individuals. The table came from immunoSEQ multiplex PCR; TCRdb's copy has only in-frame clones and leaves some out. The sample shows about 670,000 clones, roughly 70% of them seen only once. The sequenced sample was memory CD4+ T cells sorted from blood. As to subset: CD45RA-negative fraction. The receptors originated from a woman in her twenties or thirties in good health.

CDR3 nucleotides: TGTGCCAGCACCCGCAGCCAGGGCAGAAGATCATATGGCTACACCTTC. It encodes CASTRSQGRRSYGYTF. The V gene is TRBV28, the J gene TRBJ1-2, with D tentatively TRBD1 (5 bases). Deletions cut 7 bases from V and 5 bases from J, with 23 bases between. CDR1 is MDHEN, CDR2 SYDVKM, per germline. The CDR3 length is 16 residues.

The chain uses TRBV10-1 and TRBJ2-2; 7 positions agree with TRBD2. CDR1 and CDR2 (germline): WNHNN, SYGVQD (reference sequence). CDR3 length: 14 residues. V dropped 3 bases and J dropped 4; count of bases not matched to a gene: 2. The DNA of the CDR3 is TGCGCCAGCAGTGATCGCGGGAGCACCGGGGAGCTGTTTTTT. It encodes CASSDRGSTGELFF.

The gene calls are TRBV19 and TRBJ2-3; 7 positions match TRBD1. The germline V gene encodes CDR1 LNHDA and CDR2 SQIVND (reference sequence). CDR3 length: 14 amino acids. J was trimmed by 4 bases and V by 4 bases; bases with no gene match: 5. Here the CDR3 DNA reads TGTGCCAGTAGTACTACAGGGGCCCCAGATACGCAGTATTTT. This sequence encodes CASSTTGAPDTQYF.

Only a few counts were recorded for this clone. V is TRBV18 and J is TRBJ2-7; 10 bases map to TRBD2. The CDR3 is 22 residues long. V lost 3 bases, J lost 0 bases, and 23 bases stayed unmatched. Germline loops: CDR1 KGHSH, CDR2 LQKENI. CDR3 amino acids: CASSPRLAGAYAQLTSSYEQYF. CDR3 coding DNA: TGTGCCAGCTCACCGCGCCTAGCGGGAGCCTATGCTCAGTTAACGAGCTCCTACGAGCAGTACTTC. Full variable domain (missing parts from reference TRBV18 and TRBJ2-7): NAGVMQNPRHLVRRRGQEARLRCSPMKGHSHVYWYRQLPEEGLKFMVYLQKENIIDESGMPKERFSAEFPKEGPSILRIQQVVRGDSAAYFCASSPRLAGAYAQLTSSYEQYFGPGTRLTVT.

The chain uses TRBV6-5 and TRBJ1-5; no clear D gene. The V end was cut by 6 bases, the J end by 4 bases, with 10 bases between. The CDR3 loop spans 13 amino acids. CDR1 is MNHEY, CDR2 SVGAGI, per germline. The CDR3 nucleotides are TGTGCCAGCAGCAACACAGAGAATCAGCCCCAGCATTTT. Residues: CASSNTENQPQHF.

The genes are TRBV4-2 and TRBJ2-7, with TRBD2 as a possible D gene (5 bases). CDR3 length equals 14 residues. Trimming cost V 5 bases and J 0 bases, with 11 bases left between them. Germline values: CDR1 LGHNA, CDR2 YNFKEQ. CDR3 amino acids: CASSKSGSSYEQYF. DNA of the CDR3: TGTGCCAGCAGCAAAAGCGGTTCCTCCTACGAGCAGTACTTC.

This clone was detected only a few times. The V gene is TRBV5-4, the J gene TRBJ1-1, with 8 bases identical to TRBD1. The CDR3 runs to 14 residues. The trim removed 4 bases at V and 5 bases at J, leaving 7 bases unmatched. Germline CDR1 and CDR2: SGHNT and YYREEE (reference sequence). The CDR3 sequence: CASSPRGLGTEAFF. The CDR3 nucleotides read TGTGCCAGCAGCCCCAGGGGGCTCGGGACTGAAGCTTTCTTT.

J is TRBJ2-5 and V is TRBV11-2; 9 bases are shared with TRBD1. This CDR3 spans 16 amino acids. In germline, CDR1 is SGHAT, CDR2 FQNNGV. The junction had 15 bases not matched to a gene; V was cut back by 4 bases and J by 9 bases. The CDR3 loop reads CASSSPSGTGTGAQYF. The CDR3 nucleotides read TGTGCCAGCAGCTCACCCTCCGGGACAGGGACTGGGGCCCAGTACTTC.

The chain carries TRBV4-1 and TRBJ1-6, with 8 bases identical to TRBD1. Germline V gives CDR1 MGHRA, CDR2 YSYEKL. The ends lost 3 bases at V and 7 bases at J; junction bases unmatched: 5. The CDR3 totals 15 residues. Here the CDR3 reads CASSHTGQENSPLHF. The CDR3 DNA follows: TGCGCCAGCAGCCATACGGGACAGGAAAATTCACCCCTCCACTTT.

This clone has only one observation. This chain joins TRBV7-9 and TRBJ2-3, with 12 bases that match TRBD2. Germline V CDR1 and CDR2: SEHNR, FQNEAQ (reference sequence). V shed 5 bases and J 5 bases; nucleotides not matched to a gene: 11. The CDR3 spans 17 residues. The CDR3, as DNA: TGTGCCAGCAGCGTTGCCCGACTAGCGGGAGTGATAGATACGCAGTATTTT. As protein: CASSVARLAGVIDTQYF.

The chain uses TRBV6-1 and TRBJ2-7; the D gene is possibly TRBD1 (6 bases). V lost 6 bases and J lost 6, with 21 bases in between. From germline, CDR1 is MNHNS and CDR2 SASEGT. CDR3 length equals 15 residues. CDR3 amino acids: CASSPGAWTVGEQYF. DNA of the CDR3: TGTGCCAGCAGCCCCGGGGCCTGGACAGTGGGCGAGCAGTACTTC.

This clone was detected ten times or more. V and J are TRBV9 and TRBJ2-3; 7 nucleotides line up with TRBD1. Trimming removed 2 bases from V and 8 bases from J; junction bases left unmatched: 8. The CDR3 contains 14 residues. Germline lookup yields CDR1 SGDLS and CDR2 YYNGEE. The CDR3 sequence is CASSVDYRGSTQYF. CDR3 DNA: TGTGCCAGCAGCGTTGACTACAGGGGCTCTACGCAGTATTTT.

The V call is TRBV2, the J call TRBJ2-3; D may be TRBD2 (5 bases). V was trimmed by 6 bases and J by 4 bases, leaving 23 bases between them. Germline V gene sequence: CDR1 SNHLY, CDR2 FYNNEI. The CDR3 is 17 amino acids. The CDR3 loop reads CASSQSLRSSDPDTQYF. The DNA for the CDR3 is TGTGCCAGCAGCCAGTCCCTGAGGAGTAGCGATCCAGATACGCAGTATTTT.

The V gene is TRBV29-1, the J gene TRBJ1-2; D uncertain. Trimming left V 5 bases short and J 6 bases short, with 19 bases between. Germline assignment: CDR1 SQVTM and CDR2 ANQGSEA. The CDR3 consists of 14 residues. The CDR3 bases are TGCAGCGTTTACGTGGGCCCGAGGGATAATGGCTACACCTTC. Residues: CSVYVGPRDNGYTF. The full variable domain, its missing parts supplied by reference TRBV29-1 and TRBJ1-2, is SAVISQKPSRDICQRGTSLTIQCQVDSQVTMMFWYRQQPGQSLTLIATANQGSEATYESGFVIDKFPISRPNLTFSTLTVSNMSPEDSSIYLCSVYVGPRDNGYTFGSGTRLTVV.

The chain carries TRBV1 and TRBJ1-4; the table's D gene call, TRBD1, was not cross checked with the DNA. TRBV1 is reported as a pseudogene. The CDR3 has 17 amino acids. The CDR3 nucleotides are TGCACCAGCAGCCAGACCCCGGACAGGGGGCATAATGAAAAACTGTTTTTT. Protein product: CTSSQTPDRGHNEKLFF.

CDR3 nucleotide sequence: TGTGCCAGCAGAATTGACAGGGGAGGTCAGCCCCAGCATTTT. Its protein product is CASRIDRGGQPQHF. The chain employs TRBV2 and TRBJ1-5; 8 positions agree with TRBD1. With V trimmed by 6 bases and J by 6 bases, 7 bases remained unmatched. The CDR3 totals 14 residues. The germline gives CDR1 SNHLY, CDR2 FYNNEI. Complete variable domain (other parts from reference TRBV2 and TRBJ1-5): EPEVTQTPSHQVTQMGQEVILRCVPISNHLYFYWYRQILGQKVEFLVSFYNNEISEKSEIFDDQFSVERPDGSNFTLKIRSTKLEDSAMYFCASRIDRGGQPQHFGDGTRLSIL.

The V gene is TRBV19, the J gene TRBJ2-7; 7 bases fit TRBD2. Germline CDR1 and CDR2: LNHDA and SQIVND (reference sequence). The CDR3 runs to 15 residues. The V and J ends lost 3 bases and 3 bases, in that order; junction bases with no gene match: 8. For the CDR3, the DNA is TGTGCCAGTAGTATCGGCGGGAGAGGCGGCTACGAGCAGTACTTC. Residues: CASSIGGRGGYEQYF.

This chain connects TRBV12-5 to TRBJ2-2; a possible D gene is TRBD1 (5 bases). Per germline, CDR1 LGHNT and CDR2 FRNRAP. V was cut by 2 bases and J by 5 bases, with 12 bases left in between. This CDR3 has 15 residues. CDR3 DNA sequence: TGTGCTAGTGGTTTGTCAGAATCAGGGACCGGGGAGCTGTTTTTT. Protein: CASGLSESGTGELFF.

The CDR3, as DNA: TGTGCCAGCAGTGTAAATACCCGAGGCTACACCTTC. Translated: CASSVNTRGYTF. This chain links TRBV7-8 with TRBJ1-2; D is unresolved. Per the germline V gene, CDR1 is SGHVS and CDR2 is FQNEAQ. The germline V and J ends were trimmed by 6 bases and 8 bases, with 13 bases remaining between them. The CDR3 loop spans 12 amino acids.

This chain uses TRBV11-2 with TRBJ2-5; 8 nucleotides line up with TRBD2. V lost 3 bases, J lost 5 bases, and 14 bases stayed unmatched. In germline, CDR1 is SGHAT, CDR2 FQNNGV. There are 17 residues in the CDR3. CDR3: CASSFLVGGRRRETQYF. CDR3 DNA sequence: TGTGCCAGCAGCTTCCTGGTCGGCGGGAGGCGTCGGGAGACCCAGTACTTC.

The CDR3 region has the DNA TGTGCCAGCAGCTTGGCAGGCACACCCCTAACTAACTATGGCTACACCTTC. It codes for CASSLAGTPLTNYGYTF. The J gene is TRBJ1-2, the V gene TRBV11-3, with D hard to call. Germline V lookup: CDR1 SGHNT, CDR2 YENEEA. The V gene lost 3 bases and the J gene lost 0 bases, with 17 bases spanning the gap. The CDR3 contains 17 residues.